This entry concerns a single T cell receptor beta chain. Its antigen is still unknown. At the deep level, the assay was run. Sequenced by immunoSEQ multiplex PCR; TCRdb stores in-frame clones only, minus some. The sample contains around 2.1 million clones, about 93% of which appear only once. This sample stems from a study of shared clonotypes between healthy human individuals. In the study overall: CD4 naive cells filled three plates per donor, CD4 memory three, CD8 naive two and CD8 memory one. General study points: The study found about 5.1% of naive CD4 clonotypes shared across several donors.

Naive-designated CD8 cells lacked CD45RO, were positively enriched for CCR7, and omitted terminally differentiated effector memory CD45RA+ cells. Donors were Caucasian adults residing in Nashville, Tennessee, USA. V lost 2 bases, J lost 1 base, and 12 bases lay in between. This CDR3 contains 15 residues. Germline V gene data show CDR1 as MGHRA and CDR2 as YSYEKL. Specimen: naive CD8+ T cells from PBMCs. This chain connects TRBV4-1 to TRBJ2-7; the D gene is possibly TRBD2 (6 bases). This receptor was taken from a man in his late teens or twenties in good health. Some clones in this sample may be carry-over from other donors' samples. This CDR3 reads CASSQSSEGSYEQYF. The CDR3 bases are TGCGCCAGCAGCCAATCCTCGGAGGGTTCCTACGAGCAGTACTTC.